These 25 T cell receptor beta chains originate from one sample sequenced in a study of OX40 agonist ivuxolimab in advanced cancers. Libraries came from the immunoSEQ multiplex PCR assay. In TCRdb, the immuneACCESS table is reduced to in-frame sequences with V and J assigned. These tables do not hold every clone; where another copy was compared, an unresolved V gene accounts for under half, and the others remain unexplained. The sample profile shows about 73,000 clones; about nine tenths of them were found once. The ten largest clones take up approximately 9.9% of the sample. The input for sequencing was CD4+ or CD8+ T cells sorted from blood, taken in a trial of the OX40 agonist ivuxolimab. These receptors came from an adult with an advanced solid tumor such as melanoma, head and neck, liver or kidney cancer.

V is TRBV2 and J is TRBJ1-1, with D unclear. There are 13 residues in the CDR3. CDR1 is SNHLY, CDR2 FYNNEI, per germline. Trimming took 7 bases from V and 0 from J, leaving 9 bases between them. The CDR3 sequence: CASKDGLNTEAFF. The CDR3 DNA reads TGTGCCAGCAAGGACGGTTTGAACACTGAAGCTTTCTTT.

The V call is TRBV11-2, the J call TRBJ2-5; weak D call: TRBD2 (6 bases). CDR1 is SGHAT and CDR2 is FQNNGV in the germline V gene. CDR3 length: 15 residues. Trimming left V 1 base short and J 2 bases short, with 11 bases between. The CDR3 DNA reads as TGTGCCAGCAGCTTAGCTATAGCGGATCAAGAGACCCAGTACTTC. This translates into CASSLAIADQETQYF. Full variable domain (outside the CDR3, taken from reference TRBV11-2 and TRBJ2-5): EAGVAQSPRYKIIEKRQSVAFWCNPISGHATLYWYQQILGQGPKLLIQFQNNGVVDDSQLPKDRFSAERLKGVDSTLKIQPAKLEDSAVYLCASSLAIADQETQYFGPGTRLLVL.

The chain has TRBV2 and TRBJ2-7; D perhaps matches TRBD1 (5 bases). V was trimmed by 6 bases and J by 2 bases, leaving 11 bases between them. This CDR3 region has 13 residues. Germline values: CDR1 SNHLY, CDR2 FYNNEI. CDR3 DNA sequence: TGTGCCAGCAGGGAGACAGTAGCCTACGAGCAGTACTTC. Its translation is CASRETVAYEQYF.

V usage is TRBV13 and J usage is TRBJ1-1, with 9 bases fitting TRBD1. J lost 3 bases, V lost 5 bases, and 7 bases had no gene match. Per germline, CDR1 PRHDT and CDR2 FYEKMQ (reference sequence). The CDR3 has 15 residues. This CDR3 reads CASSQPGQGYTEAFF. The CDR3 nucleotides are TGTGCCAGCAGCCAGCCGGGACAGGGTTACACTGAAGCTTTCTTT.

This clone occurred a few times. The chain couples TRBV7-9 to TRBJ2-3, with TRBD2 matching over 9 bases. Trimming removed 9 bases from V and 5 bases from J; junction bases left unmatched: 6. Germline lookup yields CDR1 SEHNR and CDR2 FQNEAQ (reference sequence). The CDR3 has 13 residues. CDR3 protein: CASDSGRGDTQYF. CDR3 bases: TGTGCCAGTGATAGCGGGAGAGGAGATACGCAGTATTTT.

The chain joins TRBV6-5 to TRBJ2-7, with 7 bases aligning to TRBD1. CDR3 length: 14 residues. V lost 2 bases to trimming and J lost 0 bases; unmatched junction nucleotides: 1. Germline-derived CDR1 and CDR2 are MNHEY and SVGAGI. The CDR3: CASSYRDSSYEQYF. DNA for the CDR3: TGTGCCAGCAGTTACCGGGACAGCTCCTACGAGCAGTACTTC.

This clone was seen only a few times. This chain joins TRBV29-1 and TRBJ2-1; a weak D match, TRBD2 (5 bases). This CDR3 region has 13 residues. Germline V gene sequence: CDR1 SQVTM, CDR2 ANQGSEA. V lost 0 bases and J 6 bases, leaving 9 bases between the germline ends. The CDR3: CSVEDVGGNEQFF. The DNA of the CDR3 is TGCAGCGTTGAAGACGTCGGAGGCAATGAGCAGTTCTTC.

The CDR3 nucleotides are TGTGCCAGTAGGGGGGGAGAGACCCAGTACTTC. Translation gives CASRGGETQYF. The chain uses TRBV28 and TRBJ2-5; possible D gene TRBD2, 7 bases. The CDR3 spans 11 residues. V was cut by 9 bases and J by 4 bases, with 9 bases left in between. CDR1 is MDHEN, CDR2 SYDVKM, per germline.

Of note for this clone: This sample also contains other DNA sequences that code for the same CDR3. This chain links TRBV27 with TRBJ1-2; D is unresolved. The CDR3 is made up of 12 amino acids. The germline gives CDR1 MNHEY, CDR2 SMNVEV (reference sequence). V lost 3 bases and J lost 7, with 9 bases in between. CDR3 sequence: CASSFGGGGYTF. The DNA for the CDR3 is TGTGCCAGCAGTTTTGGAGGTGGTGGCTACACCTTC.

This chain uses TRBV6-1 with TRBJ1-1; the D is unclear. Germline V gives CDR1 MNHNS, CDR2 SASEGT. This CDR3 contains 12 residues. Trimming stripped 6 bases from V and 9 bases from J, with 14 bases between. CDR3 nucleotides: TGTGCCAGCAGAGACGGAGGATTAAAAGCTTTCTTT. The encoded protein is CASRDGGLKAFF.

The rearrangement uses TRBV27 and TRBJ2-7; 7 positions agree with TRBD1. The trim removed 4 bases at V and 2 bases at J, leaving 2 bases unmatched. The CDR3 has 13 amino acids. Germline loops: CDR1 MNHEY, CDR2 SMNVEV (reference sequence). CDR3 bases: TGTGCCAGCAGTTGGACAGGAGCCTACGAGCAGTACTTC. It translates to CASSWTGAYEQYF.

In its sample, this clone was seen once. The chain joins TRBV27 to TRBJ2-2, with unresolved D. CDR3 length: 13 residues. Germline V lookup: CDR1 MNHEY, CDR2 SMNVEV (reference sequence). V gave up 2 bases and J gave up 6 bases, with 7 bases separating them. CDR3 loop: CASSLGTSGELFF. The CDR3 DNA reads as TGTGCCAGCAGTTTAGGAACGTCCGGGGAGCTGTTTTTT.

Concerning this clone: Additional DNA sequences in this sample encode the identical CDR3. This chain links TRBV7-9 with TRBJ2-3; D is undetermined. From germline, CDR1 is SEHNR and CDR2 FQNEAQ (reference sequence). This CDR3 spans 14 amino acids. Trimming shortened V by 6 bases and J by 0 bases, and 10 bases separated the two germline ends. CDR3 nucleotides: TGTGCCAGCAGTTCCAGCTTTAGCACAGATACGCAGTATTTT. This gives the protein CASSSSFSTDTQYF.

The CDR3 DNA reads TGTGCCAGTACCCAGGGACAGGGGGTAGGTCAGCCCCAGCATTTT. Its translation is CASTQGQGVGQPQHF. This sequence joins TRBV19 and TRBJ1-5, with 11 bases aligning to TRBD1. Trimming cost V 7 bases and J 6 bases; bases outside gene matches: 8. The germline V gene has CDR1 LNHDA and CDR2 SQIVND (reference sequence). CDR3 length equals 15 residues.

V is TRBV19 and J is TRBJ1-1; the D is unclear. The germline gives CDR1 LNHDA, CDR2 SQIVND (reference sequence). The CDR3 length is 17 residues. Trimming pared 4 bases from V and 4 bases from J, leaving 22 bases between. CDR3 sequence (DNA): TGTGCCAGTAGTACGACGAAACCCTCGGGAGTAGGCACTGAAGCTTTCTTT. Protein sequence: CASSTTKPSGVGTEAFF. Complete variable domain (other parts from reference TRBV19 and TRBJ1-1): DGGITQSPKYLFRKEGQNVTLSCEQNLNHDAMYWYRQDPGQGLRLIYYSQIVNDFQKGDIAEGYSVSREKKESFPLTVTSAQKNPTAFYLCASSTTKPSGVGTEAFFGQGTRLTVV.

The CDR3 region has the DNA TGTGCCAGCAGCGCCGCCCGGCGGGCTGAAGCTTTCTTT. Its translation: CASSAARRAEAFF. V usage is TRBV9 and J usage is TRBJ1-1; D ambiguous. From germline, CDR1 is SGDLS and CDR2 YYNGEE. Trimming removed 3 bases at V and 6 bases at J, with 12 bases between. The CDR3 runs 13 residues. Full variable domain (outside the CDR3, taken from reference TRBV9 and TRBJ1-1): DSGVTQTPKHLITATGQRVTLRCSPRSGDLSVYWYQQSLDQGLQFLIQYYNGEERAKGNILERFSAQQFPDLHSELNLSSLELGDSALYFCASSAARRAEAFFGQGTRLTVV.

This clone was recorded only once. The chain combines TRBV27 with TRBJ2-1; D gene uncertain. Trimming stripped 6 bases from V and 6 bases from J, with 24 bases between. Per germline, CDR1 MNHEY and CDR2 SMNVEV (reference sequence). The CDR3 totals 17 residues. The CDR3 loop reads CASSPRFSRAVGNEQFF. CDR3 sequence (DNA): TGTGCCAGCAGCCCCCGGTTTAGTAGGGCAGTCGGCAATGAGCAGTTCTTC.

The table lists this clone with a count of one. The genes are TRBV11-2 and TRBJ2-7; 8 nucleotides match TRBD1. Germline CDR1 SGHAT, CDR2 FQNNGV. After removal of 4 bases from V and 11 bases from J, the junction contained 13 bases not matched to a gene. The CDR3 runs to 14 residues. The CDR3 protein is CASSSPDRAHWEYF. The CDR3 region has the DNA TGTGCCAGCAGCTCCCCGGACAGGGCTCATTGGGAGTACTTC.

The chain has TRBV7-9 and TRBJ1-1, with D possibly matching TRBD1 (5 bases). Germline-derived CDR1 and CDR2 are SEHNR and FQNEAQ (reference sequence). The CDR3 is 12 amino acids. V was cut by 5 bases and J by 6 bases, with 10 bases left in between. The CDR3 is CASSRSGPEAFF. CDR3 coding DNA: TGTGCCAGCAGCCGTTCGGGGCCTGAAGCTTTCTTT.

The chain is built from TRBV6-6 and TRBJ2-3; D is ambiguous. Germline CDR1 is MNHNY and CDR2 is SVGAGI (reference sequence). The germline V and J ends were trimmed by 6 bases and 2 bases, with 9 bases remaining between them. The CDR3 extends over 13 amino acids. CDR3 in DNA: TGTGCCAGCAGGGTAGTGGTCACAGATACGCAGTATTTT. Protein sequence: CASRVVVTDTQYF.

The chain uses TRBV19 and TRBJ2-5, with D perhaps matching TRBD1 (6 bases). CDR3 size: 13 residues. Germline V CDR1 and CDR2: LNHDA, SQIVND (reference sequence). Trimming pared 3 bases from V and 5 bases from J, leaving 10 bases between. CDR3: CASSMGQGETQYF. The CDR3 coding sequence is TGTGCCAGTAGTATGGGGCAGGGGGAGACCCAGTACTTC.

The chain combines TRBV29-1 with TRBJ2-2, with 7 bases lining up with TRBD2. CDR3 length equals 15 residues. V was pared by 4 bases and J by 3 bases, with 8 bases of the junction left unmatched. Germline CDR1 reads SQVTM; CDR2 reads ANQGSEA. The CDR3 bases are TGCAGCGTTGGGGGAGGGAATACGCACACCGGGGAGCTGTTTTTT. It encodes CSVGGGNTHTGELFF.

Only a few counts were recorded for this clone. This chain links TRBV10-3 with TRBJ1-2; no clear D gene. The ends were cut back, 0 bases at V and 2 bases at J, with 10 bases in the middle. Germline values: CDR1 ENHRY, CDR2 SYGVKD. There are 15 residues in the CDR3. CDR3 DNA sequence: TGTGCCATCAGTGAGTCCCCAGAGAGCAACTATGGCTACACCTTC. Its translation: CAISESPESNYGYTF.

The chain recombines TRBV5-6 with TRBJ2-3; D uncertain. The V end lost 0 bases, the J end lost 4 bases, and 6 bases lay between the germline ends. Germline values: CDR1 SGHDT, CDR2 YYEEEE. This CDR3 spans 13 amino acids. The CDR3 DNA follows: TGTGCCAGCAGCTTGGCGGATTCAGATACGCAGTATTTT. It is translated as CASSLADSDTQYF.

The CDR3 DNA sequence: TGTGCCTGGCAACTCGGGGCGGGAGGGCTTTATGAGCAGTTCTTC. Protein product: CAWQLGAGGLYEQFF. The chain combines TRBV30 with TRBJ2-1; 9 bases match TRBD2. CDR3 length equals 15 residues. Germline V gives CDR1 GTSNPN, CDR2 SVGIG (reference sequence). With 5 bases clipped from V and 8 bases from J, the junction kept 13 bases outside the gene matches. The variable domain in full, with the rest retrieved from reference TRBV30 and TRBJ2-1, is SQTIHQWPATLVQPVGSPLSLECTVEGTSNPNLYWYRQAAGRGLQLLFYSVGIGQISSEVPQNLSASRPQDRQFILSSKKLLLSDSGFYLCAWQLGAGGLYEQFFGPGTRLTVL.